The 32 T cell receptor beta chains in this list originate from one sample, sequenced in a study of shared clonotypes between healthy human individuals. TCRdb keeps only in-frame clones here, not all; method: immunoSEQ multiplex PCR. The sample holds about 2.3 million clones, roughly 90% seen once. The sequenced sample was naive CD4+ T cells from PBMCs. The subset here: CD45RA+ positively selected. The receptors here all came from a man aged 18 to 29 in good health. Some clones in this sample may be carry-over from other donors' samples.

The rearrangement links TRBV25-1 to TRBJ2-1; the D is unclear. CDR1 is MGHDK, CDR2 SYGVNS, per germline. Deletions cut 1 base from V and 7 bases from J, with 14 bases between. The CDR3 spans 15 residues. The CDR3 reads CASSEFSTIGNEQFF. Here the CDR3 DNA reads TGTGCCAGCAGTGAATTTTCCACTATTGGGAATGAGCAGTTCTTC.

This rearrangement joins TRBV7-8 to TRBJ1-3; TRBD1 agrees at 9 bases. The germline CDR1 and CDR2 sequences are SGHVS and FQNEAQ. This CDR3 is built from 19 residues. Trimming removed 5 bases from V and 0 bases from J; junction bases left unmatched: 14. The CDR3 coding sequence is TGTGCCAGCAGCCACTTCGGGACAGGGTCCCTAAGCTCTGGAAACACCATATATTTT. This encodes CASSHFGTGSLSSGNTIYF.

The V call is TRBV19, the J call TRBJ1-2, with 12 bases matching TRBD1. V shed 5 bases and J 7 bases; nucleotides not matched to a gene: 8. This CDR3 spans 15 amino acids. From germline, CDR1 is LNHDA and CDR2 SQIVND (reference sequence). The DNA of the CDR3 is TGTGCCAGTAGTGTCTCCGGGACAGGGGGCTTTGGCTACACCTTC. This translates into CASSVSGTGGFGYTF. The full variable domain, rest sourced from reference TRBV19 and TRBJ1-2, is DGGITQSPKYLFRKEGQNVTLSCEQNLNHDAMYWYRQDPGQGLRLIYYSQIVNDFQKGDIAEGYSVSREKKESFPLTVTSAQKNPTAFYLCASSVSGTGGFGYTFGSGTRLTVV.

The chain has TRBV4-2 and TRBJ2-1, with a weak D call TRBD2 (5 bases). The CDR3 is made up of 16 amino acids. Trimming cost V 4 bases and J 8 bases, with 21 bases left between them. The germline gives CDR1 LGHNA, CDR2 YNFKEQ. CDR3 amino acids: CASSPEQRTPPDEQFF. The CDR3 DNA is TGTGCCAGCAGCCCCGAACAGCGGACCCCCCCGGATGAGCAGTTCTTC.

The gene calls are TRBV28 and TRBJ2-1; TRBD2 matches 10 bases. The junction had 4 bases not matched to a gene; V was cut back by 6 bases and J by 2 bases. This CDR3 comprises 15 residues. In germline, CDR1 is MDHEN, CDR2 SYDVKM. The chain's CDR3 is CASSPLAGAYNEQFF. In nucleotides, the CDR3 is TGTGCCAGCAGCCCGCTAGCGGGAGCCTACAATGAGCAGTTCTTC.

The chain has TRBV7-7 and TRBJ2-5; TRBD2 might be the D (7 bases). Per germline, CDR1 SSHAT and CDR2 FNYEAQ (reference sequence). Trimming stripped 1 base from V and 5 bases from J, with 14 bases between. CDR3 size: 15 residues. The CDR3 is CASSLGGGFRETQYF. In nucleotides, the CDR3 is TGTGCCAGCAGCTTAGGGGGGGGCTTCAGGGAGACCCAGTACTTC. Full variable domain (remainder filled in from reference TRBV7-7 and TRBJ2-5): GAGVSQSPRYKVTKRGQDVTLRCDPISSHATLYWYQQALGQGPEFLTYFNYEAQPDKSGLPSDRFSAERPEGSISTLTIQRTEQRDSAMYRCASSLGGGFRETQYFGPGTRLLVL.

Worth noting for this clone: Other DNA sequences in this specimen translate into the identical CDR3. The chain uses TRBV5-1 and TRBJ1-1; a possible D gene is TRBD1 (5 bases). The CDR3 contains 13 residues. Germline CDR1 is SGHRS and CDR2 is YFSETQ. The ends were cut back, 5 bases at V and 1 base at J, with 9 bases in the middle. Here the CDR3 DNA reads TGCGCCAGCAGACCAGGGCCGAACACTGAAGCTTTCTTT. Encoded protein: CASRPGPNTEAFF.

V is TRBV6-1 and J is TRBJ1-1; D unclear. Germline CDR1 and CDR2: MNHNS and SASEGT. The CDR3 is 14 amino acids. V was cut by 2 bases and J by 0 bases, with 7 bases left in between. The CDR3 sequence: CASSEQLMNTEAFF. CDR3 nucleotide sequence: TGTGCCAGCAGTGAACAGCTCATGAACACTGAAGCTTTCTTT.

V and J are TRBV4-1 and TRBJ2-5, with TRBD2 identical over 9 bases. The germline V gene encodes CDR1 MGHRA and CDR2 YSYEKL. Trimming took 0 bases from V and 4 from J; bases not matched to a gene: 3. The CDR3 runs 15 residues. The CDR3 sequence is CASSQEGTSRETQYF. The DNA for the CDR3 is TGCGCCAGCAGCCAAGAAGGGACTAGCAGAGAGACCCAGTACTTC.

The chain is built from TRBV9 and TRBJ1-2, with a tentative D call TRBD1 (5 bases). V was clipped by 2 bases and J by 8 bases, with 19 bases between them. The CDR3 contains 15 residues. Looked up from germline, CDR1 is SGDLS and CDR2 is YYNGEE. CDR3 DNA: TGTGCCAGCAGCGTTACCATCGGGACCCGGGAGGGCTACACCTTC. This gives the protein CASSVTIGTREGYTF.

This clone appeared once. This chain joins TRBV19 and TRBJ1-1; 9 nucleotides align to TRBD1. Losses at the gene ends were 6 bases for V and 6 bases for J; bases not matched to a gene: 8. The CDR3 runs to 14 residues. CDR1 is LNHDA and CDR2 is SQIVND in the germline V gene (reference sequence). The chain's CDR3 is CASRRTGVTSEAFF. The CDR3 region has the DNA TGTGCCAGTAGAAGGACAGGGGTTACGTCTGAAGCTTTCTTT. The whole variable domain, filled in from reference TRBV19 and TRBJ1-1, reads DGGITQSPKYLFRKEGQNVTLSCEQNLNHDAMYWYRQDPGQGLRLIYYSQIVNDFQKGDIAEGYSVSREKKESFPLTVTSAQKNPTAFYLCASRRTGVTSEAFFGQGTRLTVV.

This chain joins TRBV11-3 and TRBJ2-1; 11 nucleotides match TRBD2. CDR3 length: 17 amino acids. Germline V lookup: CDR1 SGHNT, CDR2 YENEEA. V lost 4 bases, J lost 8 bases, and 13 bases stayed unmatched. CDR3 DNA: TGTGCCAGCAGCTCCGCCCTTAGCGGGAGGGCCAGGGATGAGCAGTTCTTC. Its protein is CASSSALSGRARDEQFF.

This chain links TRBV19 with TRBJ2-1, with 8 bases that match TRBD2. With V trimmed by 3 bases and J by 2 bases, 9 bases remained unmatched. The CDR3 has 17 residues. Per germline, CDR1 LNHDA and CDR2 SQIVND (reference sequence). The CDR3 loop reads CASSMPRGAGAYNEQFF. CDR3 coding DNA: TGTGCCAGTAGTATGCCCCGAGGAGCGGGGGCCTACAATGAGCAGTTCTTC.

The rearrangement joins TRBV19 to TRBJ1-2; TRBD1 aligns across 9 bases. Per germline, CDR1 LNHDA and CDR2 SQIVND (reference sequence). The V and J ends lost 8 bases and 7 bases, in that order; junction bases with no gene match: 14. The CDR3 contains 15 residues. This CDR3 is CASVPGQGRWGGYTF. The CDR3 coding sequence is TGTGCCAGTGTCCCGGGACAGGGACGATGGGGTGGCTACACCTTC.

V is TRBV5-4 and J is TRBJ1-1; 9 positions match TRBD1. CDR1 is SGHNT and CDR2 is YYREEE in the germline V gene (reference sequence). The ends lost 4 bases at V and 2 bases at J; junction bases unmatched: 9. The CDR3 sequence is 16 residues long. The CDR3 spells CASSAGQGTTNTEAFF. For the CDR3, the DNA is TGTGCCAGCAGCGCGGGACAGGGCACTACTAACACTGAAGCTTTCTTT.

The chain carries TRBV11-2 and TRBJ1-2, with a weak D call TRBD1 (5 bases). This CDR3 has 15 residues. Per the germline V gene, CDR1 is SGHAT and CDR2 is FQNNGV. V lost 8 bases, J lost 2 bases, and 18 bases lay in between. This CDR3 is CASDGRGSRNYGYTF. The CDR3 DNA is TGTGCCAGCGATGGTCGGGGGAGCCGAAACTATGGCTACACCTTC.

The genes are TRBV28 and TRBJ2-1; D might be TRBD1 or TRBD2, each matching 6 bases. Trimming left V 6 bases short and J 7 bases short, with 13 bases between. Germline V gene lookup returns CDR1 MDHEN and CDR2 SYDVKM. This CDR3 spans 13 amino acids. CDR3 amino acids: CASSWGASNEQFF. DNA of the CDR3: TGTGCCAGCAGCTGGGGGGCTTCTAATGAGCAGTTCTTC.

The rearrangement links TRBV4-1 to TRBJ2-6; 8 nucleotides agree with TRBD1. This CDR3 region has 19 residues. The V and J ends lost 4 bases and 4 bases, in that order; junction bases with no gene match: 15. Germline loops: CDR1 MGHRA, CDR2 YSYEKL. CDR3 protein: CASSRTTAGGLRGANVLTF. For the CDR3, the DNA is TGCGCCAGCAGCCGAACGACTGCAGGGGGCCTTAGGGGGGCCAACGTCCTGACTTTC.

This clone was detected only once. This chain uses TRBV18 with TRBJ1-1, with TRBD1 as a possible D gene (6 bases). Germline assignment: CDR1 KGHSH and CDR2 LQKENI. The CDR3 consists of 17 residues. V shed 3 bases and J shed 4 bases, with 21 bases lying between them. The CDR3 loop is CASSPFSPQGGATEAFF. The CDR3 bases are TGTGCCAGCTCACCCTTCTCCCCACAGGGCGGAGCCACTGAAGCTTTCTTT. The full variable domain, in which reference TRBV18 and TRBJ1-1 provide the parts outside the CDR3, is NAGVMQNPRHLVRRRGQEARLRCSPMKGHSHVYWYRQLPEEGLKFMVYLQKENIIDESGMPKERFSAEFPKEGPSILRIQQVVRGDSAAYFCASSPFSPQGGATEAFFGQGTRLTVV.

The chain uses TRBV5-1 and TRBJ2-3, with TRBD2 matching 12 bases. CDR3 size: 17 residues. V dropped 2 bases and J dropped 4; count of bases not matched to a gene: 8. Germline V gene data show CDR1 as SGHRS and CDR2 as YFSETQ. This CDR3 reads CASSFSTTSGSPDTQYF. The CDR3 DNA reads TGCGCCAGCAGCTTTTCAACGACTAGCGGGAGCCCAGATACGCAGTATTTT.

The genes are TRBV7-9 and TRBJ2-2; D might be TRBD1 or TRBD2, each matching 5 bases. Germline V gene sequence: CDR1 SEHNR, CDR2 FQNEAQ (reference sequence). CDR3 length equals 15 residues. Trimming shortened V by 1 base and J by 5 bases, and 11 bases separated the two germline ends. The CDR3 loop reads CASSLVGKGTGELFF. The CDR3 bases are TGTGCCAGCAGCTTAGTCGGGAAGGGGACCGGGGAGCTGTTTTTT. Based on the CDR3 plus reference TRBV7-9 and TRBJ2-2, the full variable domain is DTGVSQNPRHKITKRGQNVTFRCDPISEHNRLYWYRQTLGQGPEFLTYFQNEAQLEKSRLLSDRFSAERPKGSFSTLEIQRTEQGDSAMYLCASSLVGKGTGELFFGEGSRLTVL.

V gene TRBV28 combines with J gene TRBJ2-5; 7 nucleotides align to TRBD2. The DNA matches TRBJ2-7 better at its end, which makes the J call doubtful. CDR3 size: 15 residues. Per the germline V gene, CDR1 is MDHEN and CDR2 is SYDVKM. CDR3 bases: TGTGCCAGCAGTTTGGGAGGGACGGGCTCCTACGAGCAGTACTTC. Residues: CASSLGGTGSYEQYF.

The chain carries TRBV30 and TRBJ2-3, with 14 nucleotides matching TRBD2. Germline CDR1 is GTSNPN and CDR2 is SVGIG (reference sequence). The CDR3 length is 17 residues. With V trimmed by 0 bases and J by 4 bases, 6 bases remained unmatched. CDR3: CAWSVRLAGGPADTQYF. As DNA, the CDR3 is TGTGCCTGGAGTGTCCGACTAGCGGGAGGGCCCGCAGATACGCAGTATTTT.

This chain uses TRBV7-2 with TRBJ2-7, with TRBD1 matching 9 bases. The CDR3 has 16 amino acids. J lost 0 bases, V lost 7 bases, and 10 bases had no gene match. Germline V CDR1 and CDR2: SGHTA, FQGNSA. The CDR3 DNA reads as TGTGCCAGCACCCTAAGGACAGGGGCCTCCTCCTACGAGCAGTACTTC. Translated: CASTLRTGASSYEQYF.

The chain recombines TRBV5-4 with TRBJ2-4; D unresolved. Per germline, CDR1 SGHNT and CDR2 YYREEE (reference sequence). The CDR3 covers 14 residues. Between the trimmed V and J ends, which lost 0 bases and 1 base, there was a span of 5 bases. The DNA of the CDR3 is TGTGCCAGCAGCTTGGCTGGGGCCAAAAACATTCAGTACTTC. The encoded protein is CASSLAGAKNIQYF.

The chain carries TRBV5-1 and TRBJ2-2; the match to TRBD2 covers 12 bases. This CDR3 is built from 16 residues. Germline loops: CDR1 SGHRS, CDR2 YFSETQ. V dropped 4 bases and J dropped 9; count of bases not matched to a gene: 10. CDR3 protein: CASSLLTSGSVRELFF. CDR3 nucleotide sequence: TGCGCCAGCAGCCTTCTGACTAGCGGGAGTGTGCGGGAGCTGTTTTTT.

The chain is built from TRBV28 and TRBJ2-7, with 9 nucleotides matching TRBD1. J was trimmed by 1 base and V by 2 bases; bases with no gene match: 6. Germline V lookup: CDR1 MDHEN, CDR2 SYDVKM. The CDR3 extends over 16 amino acids. The CDR3 DNA is TGTGCCAGCAGTTTAACGGGACAGGGATATTCCTACGAGCAGTACTTC. This gives the protein CASSLTGQGYSYEQYF.

This chain connects TRBV5-4 to TRBJ1-1; D is uncertain. Per the germline V gene, CDR1 is SGHNT and CDR2 is YYREEE (reference sequence). This CDR3 is built from 15 residues. The V gene lost 6 bases and the J gene lost 1 base, with 16 bases spanning the gap. CDR3 sequence reads: CASNAGRRGNTEAFF. CDR3 DNA sequence: TGTGCCAGCAATGCCGGGCGCCGGGGGAACACTGAAGCTTTCTTT.

V is TRBV14 and J is TRBJ2-1; 10 bases fit TRBD2. This CDR3 region has 17 residues. The J segment lost 0 bases and the V segment lost 4 bases, leaving 6 bases of the junction unmatched. Germline V CDR1 and CDR2: SGHDN, FVKESK. DNA of the CDR3: TGTGCCAGCAGCCCCTACCCTAGCGGGAGCTCCTACAATGAGCAGTTCTTC. It codes for CASSPYPSGSSYNEQFF.

CDR3 residues: CASSEMALNYGYTF. CDR3 in DNA: TGTGCCAGCAGTGAAATGGCCCTGAACTATGGCTACACCTTC. V gene TRBV6-1 combines with J gene TRBJ1-2; D gene unclear. Deletions cut 2 bases from V and 2 bases from J, with 9 bases between. The CDR3 covers 14 residues. Looked up from germline, CDR1 is MNHNS and CDR2 is SASEGT.

The V and J genes are TRBV5-8 and TRBJ2-5; D remains unclear. Looked up from germline, CDR1 is SGHTS and CDR2 is YDEGEE. The ends were cut back, 5 bases at V and 1 base at J, with 12 bases in the middle. This CDR3 is 14 amino acids long. As DNA, the CDR3 is TGTGCCAGCAGTCACGGACCACCCCAAGAGACCCAGTACTTC. It codes for CASSHGPPQETQYF. Based on the CDR3 plus reference TRBV5-8 and TRBJ2-5, the full variable domain is EAGVTQSPTHLIKTRGQQATLRCSPISGHTSVYWYQQALGLGLQFLLWYDEGEERNRGNFPPRFSGRQFPNYSSELNVNALELEDSALYLCASSHGPPQETQYFGPGTRLLVL.

V is TRBV30 and J is TRBJ1-6, with no clear D. The germline V gene has CDR1 GTSNPN and CDR2 SVGIG (reference sequence). V was trimmed by 1 base and J by 7 bases, leaving 11 bases between them. The CDR3 runs 14 residues. The CDR3 DNA reads TGTGCCTGGAGTGGGGTCAGACGGAATTCACCCCTCCACTTT. Translation: CAWSGVRRNSPLHF. Looking up the rest from reference TRBV30 and TRBJ1-6 gives the full variable domain: SQTIHQWPATLVQPVGSPLSLECTVEGTSNPNLYWYRQAAGRGLQLLFYSVGIGQISSEVPQNLSASRPQDRQFILSSKKLLLSDSGFYLCAWSGVRRNSPLHFGNGTRLTVT.